This T cell receptor (beta chain) stems from a study of PD-1 blockade in mismatch repair-deficient tumors. Across the study: Patients had eleven to twelve mismatch repair-deficient cancer types, all previously treated and progressing.

Assay used: immunoSEQ multiplex PCR; TCRdb lists only in-frame clones, some missing. This sample has roughly 130,000 clones, with 88% found just once. The CDR3 covers 15 residues. Germline V gene data show CDR1 as SGHNT and CDR2 as YYREEE (reference sequence). Trimming took 4 bases from V and 5 from J, leaving 18 bases between them. On this clone itself: Its target is unknown.

General study results and limits: Rapid post-treatment expansion, then contraction, generally preceding radiologic response, marked tumor-resident clones.

All patients were mismatch repair deficient, assessed by either PCR or immunohistochemistry. TCRs were sequenced from a few patients responding to pembrolizumab. The sequence came from an adult with mismatch repair-deficient cancer. The rearrangement uses TRBV5-4 and TRBJ2-5; TRBD2 is a possible D gene (6 bases). The material was peripheral blood, obtained just under 74 weeks after starting pembrolizumab. In DNA, the CDR3 is TGTGCCAGCAGCCCCCGACTAGGAACGGGGGAGACCCAGTACTTC. Its translation: CASSPRLGTGETQYF.